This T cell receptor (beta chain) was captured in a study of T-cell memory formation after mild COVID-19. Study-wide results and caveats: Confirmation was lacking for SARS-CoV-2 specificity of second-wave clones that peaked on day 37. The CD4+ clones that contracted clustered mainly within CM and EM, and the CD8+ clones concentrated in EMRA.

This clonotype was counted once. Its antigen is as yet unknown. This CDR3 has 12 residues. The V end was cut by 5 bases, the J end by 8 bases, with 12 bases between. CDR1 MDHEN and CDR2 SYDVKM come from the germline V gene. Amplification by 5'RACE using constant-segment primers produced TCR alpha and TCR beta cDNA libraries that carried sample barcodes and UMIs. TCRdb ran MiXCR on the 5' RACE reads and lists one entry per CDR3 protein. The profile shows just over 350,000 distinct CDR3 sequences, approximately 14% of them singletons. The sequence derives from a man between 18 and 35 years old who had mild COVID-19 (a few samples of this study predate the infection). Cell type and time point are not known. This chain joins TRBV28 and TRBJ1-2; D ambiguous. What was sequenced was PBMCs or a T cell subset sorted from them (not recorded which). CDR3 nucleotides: TGTGCCAGCAGTACCCCTCCCAGGGGCTACACCTTC. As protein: CASSTPPRGYTF.